Ten or more counts support the clone carrying this T cell receptor beta chain. Its specificity is not known. This sample is drawn from a study of T-cell memory formation after mild COVID-19. General observations from the study: While clones contracting from day 15 to 85 were balanced between CD4 and CD8, later expanders leaned CD4+.

TCRdb recomputed calls from the 5' RACE reads with MiXCR, one row per CDR3 protein. The sample contains tens of thousands of distinct CDR3 sequences, 7.7% of which appear only once. Germline V gene sequence: CDR1 SGHTA, CDR2 FQGNSA. This CDR3 region has 15 residues. Trimming cost V 5 bases and J 4 bases; bases outside gene matches: 6. The sequence was obtained from a young man who had mild COVID-19 (a few samples of this study predate the infection). Cell type and time point are not known. The chain recombines TRBV7-2 with TRBJ2-1, with 9 bases aligning to TRBD1. The material sequenced was PBMCs or a T cell subset sorted from them (not recorded which). CDR3 in DNA: TGTGCCAGCAGCCCTGCGGGACAGGGTTACAATGAGCAGTTCTTC. Its protein product is CASSPAGQGYNEQFF.